A selection of T cell receptor beta chains follows, all from one sample in a study of post-analysis software for immune sequencing data. MiXCR, applied by TCRdb to the PCR reads, yields one record per CDR3 protein. The data hold roughly 400,000 distinct CDR3 sequences, with 35% to 45% observed a single time. Material for sequencing was blood. The receptor set was obtained from a girl between 2 and 10 years old with multiple sclerosis. Each CDR3 is given with its conserved first and last residue. D genes are given only for firm matches. Rows may omit the clone size; those that give it use once, few, many or a size class.

j_gene: TRBJ1-6; len: 14; abundance: NA; d_gene: NA; v_gene: TRBV7-9; CDR3aa: CASSSVLGDSPLHF; CDR3nt: TGTGCCAGCAGCTCGGTCTTAGGAGATTCACCCCTCCACTTT
j_gene: TRBJ2-1; len: 16; abundance: NA; d_gene: TRBD2; v_gene: TRBV7-9; CDR3aa: CASSGRLAGGSDEQFF; CDR3nt: TGTGCCAGCAGCGGACGACTAGCGGGGGGGAGCGATGAGCAGTTCTTC
j_gene: TRBJ1-6; len: 14; abundance: NA; d_gene: TRBD1; v_gene: TRBV5-1; CDR3aa: CASSTGGSGSPLHF; CDR3nt: TGCGCCAGCAGCACAGGGGGATCTGGTTCACCCCTCCACTTT
j_gene: TRBJ2-1; len: 18; abundance: NA; d_gene: NA; v_gene: TRBV4-1; CDR3aa: CASSQDPAGGLLDNEQFF; CDR3nt: TGCGCCAGCAGCCAAGATCCCGCCGGGGGTCTACTCGACAATGAGCAGTTCTTC
j_gene: TRBJ2-1; len: 17; abundance: NA; d_gene: NA; v_gene: TRBV4-3; CDR3aa: CASSQMHRELENNEQFF; CDR3nt: TGCGCCAGCAGCCAGATGCATCGGGAGCTAGAGAACAATGAGCAGTTCTTC
j_gene: TRBJ1-6; len: 14; abundance: few; d_gene: NA; v_gene: TRBV7-8; CDR3aa: CASSLGTFGSPLHF; CDR3nt: TGTGCCAGCAGCTTGGGGACCTTCGGGTCACCCCTCCACTTT
j_gene: TRBJ2-1; len: 14; abundance: NA; d_gene: TRBD1; v_gene: TRBV28; CDR3aa: CASRRTGVYNEQFF; CDR3nt: TGTGCCAGCAGACGGACAGGTGTCTACAATGAGCAGTTCTTC
j_gene: TRBJ1-2; len: 14; abundance: NA; d_gene: NA; v_gene: TRBV10-3; CDR3aa: CAITGVSGGYGYTF; CDR3nt: TGTGCCATCACCGGGGTATCGGGCGGCTATGGCTACACCTTC
j_gene: TRBJ2-5; len: 15; abundance: NA; d_gene: NA; v_gene: TRBV5-1; CDR3aa: CASTPTVGGPETQYF; CDR3nt: TGCGCCAGCACCCCAACGGTCGGGGGGCCAGAGACCCAGTACTTC
j_gene: TRBJ1-4; len: 13; abundance: NA; d_gene: NA; v_gene: TRBV5-5; CDR3aa: CASRWGPREKLFF; CDR3nt: TGTGCCAGCAGGTGGGGACCACGGGAAAAACTGTTTTTT
j_gene: TRBJ1-4; len: 11; abundance: NA; d_gene: NA; v_gene: TRBV24-1; CDR3aa: CATSDREKLFF; CDR3nt: TGTGCCACCAGTGATAGGGAAAAACTGTTTTTT
j_gene: TRBJ2-7; len: 15; abundance: NA; d_gene: NA; v_gene: TRBV4-3; CDR3aa: CASSQEYSGLYEQYF; CDR3nt: TGCGCCAGCAGCCAAGAATACAGCGGTCTATACGAGCAGTACTTC
j_gene: TRBJ1-6; len: 14; abundance: few; d_gene: NA; v_gene: TRBV5-1; CDR3aa: CASSLVEKGSPLHF; CDR3nt: TGCGCCAGCAGCTTGGTTGAGAAGGGTTCACCCCTCCACTTT
j_gene: TRBJ1-1; len: 12; abundance: NA; d_gene: TRBD1; v_gene: TRBV2; CDR3aa: CASEDRGQEAFF; CDR3nt: TGTGCCAGCGAGGATAGGGGACAGGAAGCTTTCTTT
j_gene: TRBJ1-5; len: 14; abundance: NA; d_gene: NA; v_gene: TRBV27; CDR3aa: CASSTGSSNQPQHF; CDR3nt: TGTGCCAGCAGTACAGGGTCAAGCAATCAGCCCCAGCATTTT
j_gene: TRBJ2-1; len: 15; abundance: NA; d_gene: NA; v_gene: TRBV10-3; CDR3aa: CAISEGQGSYNEQFF; CDR3nt: TGTGCCATCAGTGAAGGGCAGGGATCTTACAATGAGCAGTTCTTC
j_gene: TRBJ1-2; len: 13; abundance: NA; d_gene: NA; v_gene: TRBV11-2; CDR3aa: CASGYQGYSGYTF; CDR3nt: TGTGCCAGCGGCTACCAGGGGTATTCTGGCTACACCTTC
j_gene: TRBJ2-7; len: 11; abundance: many; d_gene: NA; v_gene: TRBV4-1; CDR3aa: CASSHGYEQYF; CDR3nt: TGCGCCAGCAGCCACGGCTACGAGCAGTACTTC
j_gene: TRBJ1-2; len: 14; abundance: NA; d_gene: NA; v_gene: TRBV12-3/TRBV12-4; CDR3aa: CASSLGQTTYGYTF; CDR3nt: TGTGCCAGCAGTTTAGGACAGACCACCTATGGCTACACCTTC
j_gene: TRBJ1-6; len: 16; abundance: NA; d_gene: NA; v_gene: TRBV7-9; CDR3aa: CASSSGQSSYNSPLHF; CDR3nt: TGTGCCAGCAGCTCTGGACAGAGCTCCTATAATTCACCCCTCCACTTT
j_gene: TRBJ2-3; len: 15; abundance: NA; d_gene: NA; v_gene: TRBV24-1; CDR3aa: CATSGRGRGTDTQYF; CDR3nt: TGTGCCACCAGTGGCAGGGGAAGGGGCACAGATACGCAGTATTTT
j_gene: TRBJ1-1; len: 14; abundance: NA; d_gene: TRBD1; v_gene: TRBV29-1; CDR3aa: CSVEGGGQGARAFF; CDR3nt: TGCAGCGTTGAAGGCGGGGGACAGGGGGCGCGAGCTTTCTTT
j_gene: TRBJ2-3; len: 17; abundance: NA; d_gene: TRBD2; v_gene: TRBV6-6; CDR3aa: CASSTTQRGLGADTQYF; CDR3nt: TGTGCCAGCAGTACCACGCAGCGGGGGCTAGGGGCAGATACGCAGTATTTT
j_gene: TRBJ2-7; len: 12; abundance: NA; d_gene: TRBD1; v_gene: TRBV28; CDR3aa: CASRDRVDEQYF; CDR3nt: TGTGCCAGCAGGGACAGGGTCGACGAGCAGTACTTC
j_gene: TRBJ2-5; len: 13; abundance: NA; d_gene: NA; v_gene: TRBV2; CDR3aa: CASNGVMEGTQYF; CDR3nt: TGTGCCAGCAACGGGGTGATGGAAGGGACCCAGTACTTC
j_gene: TRBJ2-1; len: 15; abundance: NA; d_gene: TRBD2; v_gene: TRBV3-1; CDR3aa: CASSQTPGLAGEQFF; CDR3nt: TGTGCCAGCAGCCAAACGCCGGGACTAGCTGGGGAGCAGTTCTTC
j_gene: TRBJ1-4; len: 13; abundance: NA; d_gene: TRBD1; v_gene: TRBV12-3/TRBV12-4; CDR3aa: CASCRQGNEKLFF; CDR3nt: TGTGCCAGTTGCCGACAGGGCAATGAAAAACTGTTTTTT
j_gene: TRBJ2-3; len: 15; abundance: many; d_gene: NA; v_gene: TRBV7-2; CDR3aa: CASSLVQGATDTQYF; CDR3nt: TGTGCCAGCAGCTTAGTCCAGGGAGCGACAGATACGCAGTATTTT
j_gene: TRBJ2-5; len: 14; abundance: few; d_gene: TRBD1; v_gene: TRBV11-2; CDR3aa: CASSWDRTAETQYF; CDR3nt: TGTGCCAGCAGCTGGGACAGGACAGCAGAGACCCAGTACTTC
j_gene: TRBJ1-5; len: 13; abundance: NA; d_gene: NA; v_gene: TRBV29-1; CDR3aa: CSVVTGPNQPQHF; CDR3nt: TGCAGCGTTGTGACAGGTCCGAATCAGCCCCAGCATTTT
j_gene: TRBJ1-1; len: 15; abundance: NA; d_gene: NA; v_gene: TRBV12-3/TRBV12-4; CDR3aa: CASSSSWLPNTEAFF; CDR3nt: TGTGCCAGCAGTTCCTCTTGGCTTCCGAACACTGAAGCTTTCTTT
j_gene: TRBJ2-7; len: 17; abundance: NA; d_gene: TRBD1; v_gene: TRBV20-1; CDR3aa: CSARDMGQGTGYYEQYF; CDR3nt: TGCAGTGCTAGAGATATGGGTCAGGGGACAGGATACTACGAGCAGTACTTC
j_gene: TRBJ1-2; len: 14; abundance: NA; d_gene: NA; v_gene: TRBV6-5; CDR3aa: CASSYSADYYDYTF; CDR3nt: TGTGCCAGCAGTTACTCTGCAGATTACTATGACTACACCTTC
j_gene: TRBJ2-5; len: 16; abundance: NA; d_gene: TRBD1; v_gene: TRBV7-2; CDR3aa: CASSRGTAPSVETQYF; CDR3nt: TGTGCCAGCAGCCGAGGGACAGCTCCATCCGTAGAGACCCAGTACTTC
j_gene: TRBJ2-1; len: 19; abundance: once; d_gene: TRBD1; v_gene: TRBV29-1; CDR3aa: CSVGIRTGGRNNLYNEQFF; CDR3nt: TGCAGCGTTGGTATTCGGACAGGGGGTCGAAACAACCTTTACAATGAGCAGTTCTTC
j_gene: TRBJ2-3; len: 16; abundance: NA; d_gene: NA; v_gene: TRBV20-1; CDR3aa: CSAGDHESGGRDTQYF; CDR3nt: TGCAGTGCTGGAGATCACGAGTCGGGGGGCAGGGATACGCAGTATTTT
j_gene: TRBJ2-7; len: 15; abundance: NA; d_gene: TRBD2; v_gene: TRBV3-1; CDR3aa: CASSPVAGGSLEQYF; CDR3nt: TGTGCCAGCAGCCCCGTAGCGGGAGGTAGTCTCGAGCAGTACTTC
j_gene: TRBJ2-1; len: 15; abundance: few; d_gene: TRBD2; v_gene: TRBV6-2/TRBV6-3; CDR3aa: CASSEGLAAPNEQFF; CDR3nt: TGTGCCAGCAGCGAGGGACTAGCGGCACCCAATGAGCAGTTCTTC
j_gene: TRBJ2-1; len: 13; abundance: few; d_gene: NA; v_gene: TRBV5-1; CDR3aa: CASSPWQRNEQFF; CDR3nt: TGCGCCAGCAGCCCTTGGCAGCGGAATGAGCAGTTCTTC
j_gene: TRBJ2-1; len: 15; abundance: few; d_gene: TRBD1; v_gene: TRBV5-5; CDR3aa: CASSRGQGTYNEQFF; CDR3nt: TGTGCCAGCAGCAGGGGACAGGGAACCTACAATGAGCAGTTCTTC